This T cell receptor beta chain emerged from a study of blood T cell repertoires in COVID-19. Study summary: Italy, Spain and the United States were the sources of the convalescent and acute COVID-19 samples. The cDNA or gDNA used as material had been derived from T cells, B-cell-depleted T cells, or PBMCs.

In the authors' methods: Amplifying reference gene primers gave estimates of nucleated cell counts. Only in-frame clones appear in the TCRdb table, and some are missing; sequencing was by immunoSEQ multiplex PCR. Clone size and the V and J calls come from that table; the DNA yielded D and trimming. The repertoire has about 200,000 clones, more than 75% of them found once; the top ten carry roughly 4.2%. The CDR3 has 14 residues. In germline, CDR1 is SNHLY, CDR2 FYNNEI. Trimming took off 7 bases at V and 7 bases at J, with 14 bases between the two ends. This sequence originates from a man in his fifties or sixties with acute or convalescent COVID-19. The material sequenced was peripheral blood. J is TRBJ1-6 and V is TRBV2, with unresolved D. The CDR3 DNA sequence: TGTGCCAGCATGCCTGGGCCAGTCAATTCACCCCTCCACTTT. It codes for CASMPGPVNSPLHF.